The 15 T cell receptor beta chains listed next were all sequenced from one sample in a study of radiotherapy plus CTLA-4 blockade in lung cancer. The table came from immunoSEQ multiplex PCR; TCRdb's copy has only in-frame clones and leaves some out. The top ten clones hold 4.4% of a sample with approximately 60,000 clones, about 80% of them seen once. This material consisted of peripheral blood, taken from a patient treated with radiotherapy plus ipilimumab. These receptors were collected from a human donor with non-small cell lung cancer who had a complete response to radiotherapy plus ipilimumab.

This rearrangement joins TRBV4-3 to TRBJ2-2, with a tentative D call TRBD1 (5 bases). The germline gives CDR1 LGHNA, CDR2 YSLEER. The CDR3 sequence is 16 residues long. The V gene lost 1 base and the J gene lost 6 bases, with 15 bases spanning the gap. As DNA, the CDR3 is TGCGCCAGCAGCCAAGTTGACAGCTCCTTCTCCGGGGAGCTGTTTTTT. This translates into CASSQVDSSFSGELFF.

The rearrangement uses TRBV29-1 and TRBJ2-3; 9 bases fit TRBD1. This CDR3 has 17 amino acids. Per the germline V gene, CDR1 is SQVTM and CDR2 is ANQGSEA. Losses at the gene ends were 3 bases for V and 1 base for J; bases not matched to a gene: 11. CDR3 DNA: TGCAGCGTTGATGGAGACAGGGGGTCATGGGGCACAGATACGCAGTATTTT. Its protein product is CSVDGDRGSWGTDTQYF.

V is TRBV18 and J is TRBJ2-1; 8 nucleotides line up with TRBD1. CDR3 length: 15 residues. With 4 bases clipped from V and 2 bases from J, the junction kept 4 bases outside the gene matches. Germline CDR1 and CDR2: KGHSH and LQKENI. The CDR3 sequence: CASSQRTGTYNEQFF. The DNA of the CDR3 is TGTGCCAGCTCACAACGGACAGGGACCTACAATGAGCAGTTCTTC.

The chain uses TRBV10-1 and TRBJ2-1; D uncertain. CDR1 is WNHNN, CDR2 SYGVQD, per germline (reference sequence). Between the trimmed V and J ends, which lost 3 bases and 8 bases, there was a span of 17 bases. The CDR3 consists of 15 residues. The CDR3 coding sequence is TGCGCCAGCAGTGATTGGGGATCGGGTGGAGATGAGCAGTTCTTC. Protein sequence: CASSDWGSGGDEQFF.

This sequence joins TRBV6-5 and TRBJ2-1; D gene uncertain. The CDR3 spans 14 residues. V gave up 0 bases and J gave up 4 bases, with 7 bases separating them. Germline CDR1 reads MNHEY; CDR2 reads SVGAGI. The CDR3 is CASSYSANYNEQFF. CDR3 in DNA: TGTGCCAGCAGTTACTCGGCCAATTACAATGAGCAGTTCTTC.

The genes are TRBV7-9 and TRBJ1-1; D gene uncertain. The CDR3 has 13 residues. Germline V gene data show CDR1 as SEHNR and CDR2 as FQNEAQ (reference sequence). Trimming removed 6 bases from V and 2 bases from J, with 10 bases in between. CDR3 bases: TGTGCCAGCAGGCCGGGGTCAAACACTGAAGCTTTCTTT. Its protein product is CASRPGSNTEAFF.

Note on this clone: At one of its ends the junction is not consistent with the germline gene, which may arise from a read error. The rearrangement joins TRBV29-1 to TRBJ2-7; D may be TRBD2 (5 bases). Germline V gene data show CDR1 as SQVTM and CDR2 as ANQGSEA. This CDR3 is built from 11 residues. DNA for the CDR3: TGCAGCGTCGAAGGCGGGCACGAGCAGTACTTC. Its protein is CSVEGGHEQYF.

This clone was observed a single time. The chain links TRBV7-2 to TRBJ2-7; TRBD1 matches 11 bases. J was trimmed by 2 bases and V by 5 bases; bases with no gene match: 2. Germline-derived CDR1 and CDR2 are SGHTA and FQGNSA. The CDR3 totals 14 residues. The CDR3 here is CASSRDRGTYEQYF. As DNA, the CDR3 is TGTGCCAGCAGCCGGGACAGGGGGACCTACGAGCAGTACTTC.

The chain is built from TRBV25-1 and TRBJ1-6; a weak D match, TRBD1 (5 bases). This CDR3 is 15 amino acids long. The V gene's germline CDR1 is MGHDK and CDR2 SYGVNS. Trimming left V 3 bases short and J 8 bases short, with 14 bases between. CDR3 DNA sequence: TGTGCCAGCAGTGAGGCGGGGGGGTGGCATTCACCCCTCCACTTT. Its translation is CASSEAGGWHSPLHF.

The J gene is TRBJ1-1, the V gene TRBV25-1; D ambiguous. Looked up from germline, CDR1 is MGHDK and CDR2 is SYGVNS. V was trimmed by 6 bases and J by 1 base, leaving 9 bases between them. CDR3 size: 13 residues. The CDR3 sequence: CASRTTENTEAFF. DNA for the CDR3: TGTGCCAGCAGGACTACAGAGAACACTGAAGCTTTCTTT.

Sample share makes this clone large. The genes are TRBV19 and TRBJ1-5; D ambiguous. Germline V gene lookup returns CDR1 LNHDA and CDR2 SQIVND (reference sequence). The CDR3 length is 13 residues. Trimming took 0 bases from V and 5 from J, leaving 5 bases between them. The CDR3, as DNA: TGTGCCAGTAGTATAGATGGTTATCAGCCCCAGCATTTT. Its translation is CASSIDGYQPQHF.

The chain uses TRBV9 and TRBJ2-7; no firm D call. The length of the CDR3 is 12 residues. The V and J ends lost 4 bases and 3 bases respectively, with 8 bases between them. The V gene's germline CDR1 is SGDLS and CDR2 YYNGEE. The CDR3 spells CASSPPRYEQYF. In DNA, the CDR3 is TGTGCCAGCAGCCCACCCCGCTACGAGCAGTACTTC.

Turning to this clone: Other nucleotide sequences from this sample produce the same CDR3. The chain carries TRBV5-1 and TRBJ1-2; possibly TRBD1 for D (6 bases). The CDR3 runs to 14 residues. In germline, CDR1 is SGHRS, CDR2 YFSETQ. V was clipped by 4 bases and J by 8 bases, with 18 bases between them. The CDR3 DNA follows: TGCGCCAGCAGCACCGGGGGCGGGGGCAACGGCTACACCTTC. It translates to CASSTGGGGNGYTF. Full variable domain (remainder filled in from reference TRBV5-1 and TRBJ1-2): KAGVTQTPRYLIKTRGQQVTLSCSPISGHRSVSWYQQTPGQGLQFLFEYFSETQRNKGNFPGRFSGRQFSNSRSEMNVSTLELGDSALYLCASSTGGGGNGYTFGSGTRLTVV.

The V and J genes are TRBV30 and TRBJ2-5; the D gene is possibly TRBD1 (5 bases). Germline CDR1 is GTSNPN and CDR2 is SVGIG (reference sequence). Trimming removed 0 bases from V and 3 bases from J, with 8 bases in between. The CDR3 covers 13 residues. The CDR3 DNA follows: TGTGCCTGGAGTGTTAAACAGGAAGAGACCCAGTACTTC. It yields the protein CAWSVKQEETQYF.

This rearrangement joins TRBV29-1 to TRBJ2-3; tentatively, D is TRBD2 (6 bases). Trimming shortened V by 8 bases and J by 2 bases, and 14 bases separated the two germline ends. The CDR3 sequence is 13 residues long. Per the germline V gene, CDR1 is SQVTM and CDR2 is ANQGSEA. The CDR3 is CSTGTPDTDTQYF. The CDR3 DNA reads TGCAGCACCGGGACTCCCGACACAGATACGCAGTATTTT.